This is a list of T cell receptor beta chains from one sample in a study of T-cell memory formation after mild COVID-19. TCRdb analysed the 5' RACE reads with MiXCR anew, one entry per CDR3 protein. The table has 150,000 to 200,000 distinct CDR3 sequences, around 10% seen once. The sample consisted of PBMCs or a T cell subset sorted from them (not recorded which). The receptors come from a man aged 18-30 years who had mild COVID-19 (a few samples of this study predate the infection). Cell type and time point are not known. CDR3s include the opening cysteine and the closing phenylalanine or tryptophan.

>TRBJ2-7|TRBV5-1
CASSWGQAYEQYF
>TRBJ1-1|TRBV5-1
CASSVTGGTEAFF
>TRBJ2-7|TRBV6-2/TRBV6-3
CASSYLLGQPLSYEQYF
>TRBJ2-5|TRBV20-1
CSASGHQETQYF
>TRBJ2-7|TRBV20-1
CSARELVGLAGFHEQYF
>TRBJ2-3|TRBV9
CASSRKQGEYADTQYF
>TRBJ1-1|TRBV12-3/TRBV12-4
CASSYDRGTEAFF
>TRBJ2-1|TRBV12-3/TRBV12-4
CASSLASEVNNEQFF
>TRBJ1-2|TRBV20-1
CSASGTGWSTAGYTF
>TRBJ2-3|TRBV2
CASSVGQFTDTQYF
>TRBJ1-2|TRBV3-1
CASSRPGQGFYGYTF
>TRBJ2-3|TRBV29-1
CSVGYSTDTQYF